The next 5 T cell receptor beta chains were all read from a single sample in a study of blood T cell repertoires in COVID-19. Sequenced by immunoSEQ multiplex PCR; TCRdb stores in-frame clones only, minus some. The data contain approximately 260,000 clones, around 87% of them seen just once; the ten biggest clones take up roughly 3.5%. Sequences were obtained from PBMCs or T cells enriched from blood (not recorded which). Receptor source: a woman aged 35 to 49 with acute COVID-19.

The chain couples TRBV4-2 to TRBJ1-3; D unclear. The CDR3 sequence is 16 residues long. The V gene's germline CDR1 is LGHNA and CDR2 YNFKEQ. Trimming took 1 base from V and 0 from J, leaving 10 bases between them. CDR3 bases: TGTGCCAGCAGCCAAGTTGCGGGATCCTCTGGAAACACCATATATTTT. As protein: CASSQVAGSSGNTIYF.

The chain couples TRBV5-8 to TRBJ1-4; no firm D call. V lost 3 bases and J lost 8, with 11 bases in between. The germline V gene has CDR1 SGHTS and CDR2 YDEGEE. The CDR3 covers 13 residues. DNA for the CDR3: TGTGCCAGCAGCTCGTATCGGGAGGAAAAACTGTTTTTT. Amino acids: CASSSYREEKLFF.

The chain combines TRBV6-5 with TRBJ2-7; D uncertain. The CDR3 runs 12 residues. Trimming cost V 5 bases and J 3 bases, with 8 bases left between them. Germline CDR1 and CDR2: MNHEY and SVGAGI. The CDR3 sequence is CASSTPGYEQYF. The CDR3, as DNA: TGTGCCAGCAGTACACCGGGCTACGAGCAGTACTTC.

This rearrangement joins TRBV7-9 to TRBJ2-7, with D possibly being TRBD2 (6 bases). V lost 1 base, J lost 4 bases, and 8 bases lay in between. The V gene's germline CDR1 is SEHNR and CDR2 FQNEAQ (reference sequence). CDR3 length: 13 amino acids. CDR3: CASSLGGGYEQYF. CDR3 in DNA: TGTGCCAGCAGCTTAGGCGGAGGGTACGAGCAGTACTTC.

This clone has only a few counts. V is TRBV7-9 and J is TRBJ1-1; D remains ambiguous. V lost 5 bases to trimming and J lost 3 bases, with 13 bases between them. Germline assignment: CDR1 SEHNR and CDR2 FQNEAQ (reference sequence). The CDR3 has 14 amino acids. Here the CDR3 reads CASSHGVRDTEAFF. CDR3 bases: TGTGCCAGCAGCCACGGGGTTAGGGACACTGAAGCTTTCTTT.